This T cell receptor beta chain was captured by sequencing in a study of glioma-infiltrating T cells. Study-wide points: Only very few CDR3 sequences appeared in both tissue and blood.

V shed 7 bases, J shed 7 bases, and the junction held 8 bases outside the gene matches. This CDR3 is 14 amino acids long. Comment on this clonotype: Its antigen is unidentified.

Using RNA template, CDR3s of TCR alpha and beta were amplified with iRepertoire arm-PCR. One-step reverse transcription and amplification started from about 100-400 ng of tissue mRNA or PBMC total RNA. Each CDR3 protein is one row after TCRdb ran MiXCR on the multiplex PCR reads. The sample comprises about 180,000 distinct CDR3 sequences, around 40% of which are singletons, and 5.2% rests with the top ten. This TCR came from a human donor with low-grade glioma or glioblastoma, undergoing nonglioma brain surgery, or in good health (not recorded which). The sequenced sample consisted of glioma tissue, nonneoplastic brain tissue, or PBMCs (not recorded which). The chain joins TRBV12-3 or TRBV12-4 to TRBJ1-2, with 11 bases matching TRBD1. In nucleotides, the CDR3 is TGTGCCAGCATCTCGGACAGGGGGCTCTCTGGCTACACCTTC. Encoded protein: CASISDRGLSGYTF.